This T cell receptor beta chain derives from a study of T cell changes during pregnancy in multiple sclerosis. The assay was immunoSEQ multiplex PCR, and TCRdb's table has in-frame clones only and misses some. The sample has tens of thousands of clones; approximately 90% are singletons. Material: peripheral blood, obtained in the first trimester of pregnancy. This sequence originates from a female donor with multiple sclerosis, enrolled in a pregnancy study.

In DNA form, the CDR3 reads TGTGCCAGCAGCTTAGGGCCCGTCTACGAGCAGTACTTC. Its protein product is CASSLGPVYEQYF. The rearrangement links TRBV11-2 to TRBJ2-7; D ambiguous. The CDR3 sequence is 13 residues long. Trimming took 1 base from V and 3 from J, leaving 7 bases between them. CDR1 is SGHAT, CDR2 FQNNGV, per germline.